This T cell receptor beta chain was profiled in a study of blood T cell repertoires in COVID-19 (TCRdb year 2020). Describing the broader study: Samples from collaborators originated in the United States, Italy and Spain and spanned both the acute and convalescent phases of COVID-19. Samples were obtained from the ongoing ImmuneRACE study (first 160 participants) and from 1,200 or so subjects provided by 6 global collaborators. HLA class I and class II types, where available, came from metadata supplied by the sample provider rather than from assay-based typing. The sample metadata nearly always contained a de-identified subject ID, COVID-19 status, age in years and sex. The prospective study material was composed of cDNA or gDNA derived from T cells, B-cell-depleted T cells, or PBMCs. The repertoires were released in a freely available public database meant as a resource for research on the immune response to SARS-CoV-2. Deeply sampled blood TCRbeta repertoires from subjects exposed to, actively infected with, or recovered from COVID-19 were included in the dataset. Overall study outcomes, separate from this receptor: Clinical and demographic metadata were provided uncurated, with the amount varying by source and participant.

Trimming takes 8 bases from V and 1 base from J, and the germline ends sit 8 bases apart. The germline V gene (reference sequence) yields MNHEY for CDR1 and SMNVEV for CDR2. From the cysteine up to the phenylalanine, the CDR3 has a length of 13 residues. CDR3 DNA only is kept here, 39 bases in frame from base 1. The immunoSEQ Assay, a bias-controlled multiplex PCR, was used to amplify TCRbeta CDR3 regions from genomic DNA. As for the original processing: The number of nucleated cells in each sample was estimated from the amplification of reference gene primers within the assay. To quantify the absolute abundance of each unique TCRbeta CDR3 rearrangement, sequence reads were collapsed and filtered. For each sample, productive Simpson clonality was calculated as the square root of Simpson's diversity index across productive rearrangements. The immuneACCESS repertoire file appears here via TCRdb, limited to in-frame rearrangements. These files lack a portion of the clones; in checked studies, under half of the deficit traces to unresolved V genes, and the cause of the others is not known. V and J calls plus clone size are reproduced from that table; the DNA served to infer D and trimming. This sample lists some 700,000 clones; over 80% were detected once. Clones ranked in the top ten supply under 0.3% of the sample.

On this clone: Which antigen it targets is not known. No base-level quality is on record; no much larger clone is a single base apart.

Each collaborating institution followed its own protocols to collect whole blood in K2EDTA tubes. For TCRbeta analysis, collaborators shipped samples as frozen whole blood, isolated PBMCs, or DNA extracted from either of those sample types. The material sequenced was peripheral blood. The V and J segments used are TRBV27 and TRBJ1-4, with TRBD1 perhaps the D gene, on 5 matching bases. The sequence came from a woman aged 18-29 years with acute or convalescent COVID-19. The DNA reads TGTGCCAGCCAGGGTCGAACTAATGAAAAACTGTTTTTT. Its amino acids are CASQGRTNEKLFF.